The entry that follows covers one T cell receptor beta chain sequence. Trimming cost V 2 bases and J 2 bases, with 10 bases left between them. CDR1 is MNHEY and CDR2 is SMNVEV in the germline V gene (reference sequence). The length of the CDR3 is 14 residues. Researchers report immunoSEQ v3.0 was run at survey level. Profiling relied on immunoSEQ multiplex PCR, and the TCRdb table lists in-frame clones only, not all of them. Among 15,000 to 20,000 clones listed, over 70% were seen once. The data derive from a study of long-term antiretroviral therapy in people with HIV. This TCR derives from a woman in her 40s with HIV. This chain links TRBV27 with TRBJ2-7; D may be TRBD1 (6 bases). This sample comprised unsorted PBMCs, obtained 2.3 years after starting antiretroviral therapy. The CDR3 DNA follows: TGTGCCAGCAGTTTACAGGGGACACCCTACGAGCAGTACTTC. Its protein product is CASSLQGTPYEQYF.